Each of the 7 T cell receptor beta chains below was sequenced from the same sample in a study of neurological immune-mediated disorders. TCRdb processed the 5' RACE reads anew with MiXCR; each CDR3 protein has one entry. The data show 60,000 to 70,000 distinct CDR3 sequences, with around 5.1% seen just once and about 5.7% held by the top ten. Sequencing was carried out using PBMCs. Receptors originate from a human donor with multiple sclerosis. The donor label of this sample is uncertain.

This clonotype was detected many times. This chain joins TRBV5-1 and TRBJ1-1; TRBD1 is a possible D gene (6 bases). This CDR3 spans 15 amino acids. Germline V gene sequence: CDR1 SGHRS, CDR2 YFSETQ. Trimming cost V 3 bases and J 6 bases, with 18 bases left between them. As DNA, the CDR3 is TGCGCCAGCAGCTCACAGTCTACAGGGAGCGCTGAAGCTTTCTTT. Protein product: CASSSQSTGSAEAFF.

This clonotype was seen a handful of times. J is TRBJ1-1 and V is TRBV19, with D hard to call. V was trimmed by 1 base and J by 4 bases, leaving 7 bases between them. This CDR3 is 13 amino acids long. In germline, CDR1 is LNHDA, CDR2 SQIVND (reference sequence). The CDR3 protein is CASSIGLGTEAFF. The CDR3, as DNA: TGTGCCAGTAGTATAGGGCTGGGCACTGAAGCTTTCTTT.

Many counts were recorded for this clonotype. V and J are TRBV27 and TRBJ2-2, with D unresolved. With 1 base removed from V and 2 bases from J, the gap between germline ends came to 5 bases. The CDR3 runs 14 residues. Germline CDR1 and CDR2: MNHEY and SMNVEV (reference sequence). The DNA for the CDR3 is TGTGCCAGCAGTTTATTTAGCAACACCGGGGAGCTGTTTTTT. Protein: CASSLFSNTGELFF.

The chain combines TRBV6-5 with TRBJ2-3; D is undetermined. The CDR3 contains 13 residues. Germline CDR1 MNHEY, CDR2 SVGAGI. V lost 6 bases and J 3 bases, leaving 10 bases between the germline ends. CDR3 nucleotides: TGTGCCAGCAGGCAGGACCGAACAGATACGCAGTATTTT. Translation: CASRQDRTDTQYF.

This clonotype was found many times. The V call is TRBV6-1, the J call TRBJ1-1, with D hard to call. V was clipped by 0 bases and J by 4 bases, with 12 bases between them. CDR3 size: 15 residues. Germline V gene lookup returns CDR1 MNHNS and CDR2 SASEGT. The DNA for the CDR3 is TGTGCCAGCAGTGAAGCGGAGGATCGAGGCACTGAAGCTTTCTTT. Its translation is CASSEAEDRGTEAFF.

This clonotype was observed many times. The chain carries TRBV11-3 and TRBJ2-1, with a possible D match to TRBD2 (6 bases). Germline V gene data show CDR1 as SGHNT and CDR2 as YENEEA. The V end lost 5 bases, the J end lost 0 bases, and 11 bases lay between the germline ends. This CDR3 contains 15 residues. In nucleotides, the CDR3 is TGTGCCAGCAGCCGGGACTTCTTCTCCTACAATGAGCAGTTCTTC. It is translated as CASSRDFFSYNEQFF.

This clonotype was seen ten or more times. V and J are TRBV5-1 and TRBJ2-7; weak D call: TRBD1 (5 bases). Per the germline V gene, CDR1 is SGHRS and CDR2 is YFSETQ. Trimming took 4 bases from V and 3 from J, leaving 14 bases between them. The CDR3 length is 14 residues. As DNA, the CDR3 is TGCGCCAGCAGCAAGACAGCTGCCGTCTACGAGCAGTACTTC. It specifies CASSKTAAVYEQYF.